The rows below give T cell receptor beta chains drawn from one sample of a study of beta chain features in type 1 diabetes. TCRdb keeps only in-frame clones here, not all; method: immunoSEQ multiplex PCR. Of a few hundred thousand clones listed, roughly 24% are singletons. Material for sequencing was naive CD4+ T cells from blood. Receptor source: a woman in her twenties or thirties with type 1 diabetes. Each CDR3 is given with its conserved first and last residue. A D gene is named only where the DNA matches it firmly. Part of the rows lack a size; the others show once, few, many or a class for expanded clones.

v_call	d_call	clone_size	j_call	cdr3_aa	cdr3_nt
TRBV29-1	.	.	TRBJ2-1	CSVVGLYGGEQFF	TGCAGCGTTGTCGGTCTTTATGGAGGTGAGCAGTTCTTC
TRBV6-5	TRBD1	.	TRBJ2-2	CASRDRDVIGELFF	TGTGCCAGCAGGGACAGGGATGTCATCGGGGAGCTGTTTTTT
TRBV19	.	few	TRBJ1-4	CAVSRGVNEKLFF	TGTGCCGTATCTCGAGGAGTTAATGAAAAACTGTTTTTT
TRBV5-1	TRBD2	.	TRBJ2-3	CASTPISGADTQYF	TGCGCCAGCACCCCTATAAGCGGGGCAGATACGCAGTATTTT
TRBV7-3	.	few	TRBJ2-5	CASSFSYQETQYF	TGTGCCAGCAGCTTCAGTTACCAAGAGACCCAGTACTTC
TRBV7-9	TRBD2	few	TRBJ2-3	CASSLGVAGTDTQYF	TGTGCCAGCAGCTTAGGGGTAGCGGGAACAGATACGCAGTATTTT
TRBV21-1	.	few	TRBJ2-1	CASRGVHQRSYNEQFF	TGTGCCAGCAGAGGGGTTCACCAACGCTCCTACAATGAGCAGTTCTTC
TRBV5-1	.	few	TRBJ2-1	CASSLSPLSGYNEQFF	TGCGCCAGCAGCTTGTCACCGCTAAGTGGTTACAATGAGCAGTTCTTC
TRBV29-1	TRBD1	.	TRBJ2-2	CSVGQGASDTGELFF	TGCAGCGTAGGACAGGGGGCTTCGGACACCGGGGAGCTGTTTTTT
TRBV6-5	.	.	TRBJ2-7	CASSFDRPYEQYF	TGTGCCAGCAGTTTTGACAGACCCTACGAGCAGTACTTC
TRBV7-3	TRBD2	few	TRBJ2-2	CASSLGRGGLTGELFF	TGTGCCAGCAGCTTAGGGAGGGGAGGTCTGACCGGGGAGCTGTTTTTT
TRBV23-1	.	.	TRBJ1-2	CASSQGQNYGYTF	TGCGCCAGCAGTCAGGGACAAAACTATGGCTACACCTTC
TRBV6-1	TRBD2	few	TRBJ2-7	CASSEGTSGVSYEQYF	TGTGCCAGCAGTGAAGGGACTAGCGGGGTCTCCTACGAGCAGTACTTC
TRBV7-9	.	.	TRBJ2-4	CASSLEAHYHIQYF	TGTGCCAGCAGCTTAGAGGCTCACTATCACATTCAGTACTTC
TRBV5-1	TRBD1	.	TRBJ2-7	CASSAGQGGYEQYF	TGCGCCAGCAGCGCGGGACAGGGGGGCTACGAGCAGTACTTC